This TCR beta chain was observed in a study of blood T cell repertoires in COVID-19. This CDR3 is built from 13 residues. V lost 6 bases to trimming and J lost 5 bases, with 13 bases between them. Cohort 3 donors were reported recovered after two negative PCRs, clearance, or symptom resolution. This clone was seen just once. The method was immunoSEQ multiplex PCR; TCRdb's version includes in-frame clones alone and lacks a portion of them. The table has about 480,000 clones, roughly 90% seen once. V and J are TRBV12-3 or TRBV12-4 and TRBJ1-1; perhaps TRBD1 as D (5 bases). Sequenced material: PBMCs or T cells enriched from blood (not recorded which). This TCR was recovered from a woman between 40 and 55 years old who had recovered from COVID-19. As DNA, the CDR3 is TGTGCCAGCAGGCTGGGGGGGTGGACTGAAGCTTTCTTT. It specifies CASRLGGWTEAFF.